Listed below are T cell receptor beta chains from one sample, sequenced in a study of blood T cell repertoires in COVID-19. Clones were read by immunoSEQ multiplex PCR, and TCRdb kept only the in-frame ones, dropping some. The sample consists of around 56,000 clones, more than 80% of them appearing once. The sample consisted of peripheral blood. Source of these receptors: a man aged 80 or over with acute or convalescent COVID-19. Each CDR3 is given with its conserved first and last residue. Fields, in order: D gene, V gene, clone size, J gene, CDR3 protein, CDR3 DNA. D genes are given only for firm matches. Rows give clone size only sometimes, using once, few, many, or a class for an expanded clone.

-,TRBV7-8,once,TRBJ2-3,CASSLRVEAVNTDTQYF,TGTGCCAGCAGCTTGAGGGTGGAAGCGGTTAACACAGATACGCAGTATTTT
-,TRBV24-1,-,TRBJ2-1,CAIQGGSYNEQFF,TGTGCCATTCAGGGGGGATCCTACAATGAGCAGTTCTTC
TRBD1,TRBV3-1/TRBV3-2,-,TRBJ1-1,CASSQGDRGGIEAFF,TGTGCCAGCAGCCAAGGGGACAGGGGAGGAATTGAAGCTTTCTTT
TRBD1,TRBV5-6,-,TRBJ2-1,CASSPPGTGGLGEQFF,TGTGCCAGCAGCCCACCGGGGACAGGGGGCCTTGGTGAGCAGTTCTTC
TRBD1,TRBV19,-,TRBJ2-3,CASNRQGAADTQYF,TGTGCCAGTAACCGACAGGGGGCTGCGGATACGCAGTATTTT
-,TRBV19,-,TRBJ1-5,CASQQGKDQPQHF,TGTGCCAGTCAACAGGGTAAGGATCAGCCCCAGCATTTT
-,TRBV27,-,TRBJ1-2,CASSLDRSYGYTF,TGTGCCAGCAGTTTGGACAGAAGCTATGGCTACACCTTC
-,TRBV5-6,-,TRBJ1-5,CASSLGSTGVNQPQHF,TGTGCCAGCAGCTTGGGCTCAACGGGGGTCAATCAGCCCCAGCATTTT
TRBD2,TRBV3-1/TRBV3-2,-,TRBJ2-3,CASSERAGGREGTQYF,TGTGCCAGCAGCGAAAGAGCGGGGGGCCGAGAGGGTACGCAGTATTTT
-,TRBV9,once,TRBJ1-2,CASSSSDGGYYGYTF,TGTGCCAGCAGCTCCTCAGACGGGGGGTACTATGGCTACACCTTC
-,TRBV25-1,-,TRBJ2-1,CASSDWRVEGNEQFF,TGTGCCAGCAGTGATTGGAGGGTTGAGGGCAATGAGCAGTTCTTC
-,TRBV28,-,TRBJ1-1,CASSPWEGSMNTEAFF,TGTGCCAGCAGCCCCTGGGAGGGCAGCATGAACACTGAAGCTTTCTTT
-,TRBV6-5,-,TRBJ2-5,CASQGRQGTQYF,TGTGCCAGCCAGGGTCGGCAAGGGACCCAGTACTTC
-,TRBV27,-,TRBJ1-1,CASSLSGGIEAFF,TGTGCCAGCAGTTTATCCGGGGGGATAGAAGCTTTCTTT
-,TRBV11-2,-,TRBJ2-3,CASSHGLASERSTDTQYF,TGTGCCAGCAGCCATGGTTTAGCATCGGAACGTAGCACAGATACGCAGTATTTT
TRBD1,TRBV2,-,TRBJ1-6,CASTKDRGRPLPLHF,TGTGCCAGCACCAAGGACAGGGGCCGTCCCCTCCCCCTCCACTTT
TRBD1,TRBV2,-,TRBJ2-7,CASSPGQGHYEQYF,TGTGCCAGCAGTCCGGGACAGGGACACTACGAGCAGTACTTC
-,TRBV5-5,-,TRBJ2-1,CASSLPGVDEQFF,TGTGCCAGCAGCCTTCCGGGGGTAGATGAGCAGTTCTTC
-,TRBV5-1,-,TRBJ1-4,CASSLASANEKLFF,TGCGCCAGCAGCTTGGCCTCGGCTAATGAAAAACTGTTTTTT
-,TRBV7-9,-,TRBJ2-1,CASSRMRGGNYNEQFF,TGTGCCAGCAGCCGCATGAGGGGCGGGAACTACAATGAGCAGTTCTTC
-,TRBV18,-,TRBJ1-5,CASSPNSGSNQPQHF,TGTGCCAGCTCACCAAACAGTGGGAGCAATCAGCCCCAGCATTTT
-,TRBV5-5,-,TRBJ1-2,CASTPRSRGIYGYTF,TGTGCCAGCACCCCGAGGTCTAGGGGGATCTATGGCTACACCTTC
-,TRBV9,-,TRBJ2-2,CASSVGPGINTGELFF,TGTGCCAGCAGCGTAGGTCCGGGGATCAACACCGGGGAGCTGTTTTTT
TRBD1,TRBV5-1,-,TRBJ1-1,CASSLGQGVTEAFF,TGCGCCAGCAGCTTGGGGCAGGGGGTCACTGAAGCTTTCTTT
-,TRBV2,-,TRBJ2-1,CASSPGQQIYNEQFF,TGTGCCAGCAGTCCTGGACAACAAATTTACAATGAGCAGTTCTTC
TRBD2,TRBV7-9,-,TRBJ2-1,CASTPSAGSSYNEQFF,TGTGCCAGCACCCCCTCAGCGGGGTCCTCCTACAATGAGCAGTTCTTC
TRBD1,TRBV6-5,-,TRBJ1-1,CASRITGVATEAFF,TGTGCCAGCAGGATAACAGGGGTGGCCACTGAAGCTTTCTTT
-,TRBV5-1,-,TRBJ1-1,CASSVKGTEAFF,TGCGCCAGCAGCGTAAAGGGGACTGAAGCTTTCTTT
-,TRBV9,once,TRBJ1-4,CASSVAAGVNSNEKLFF,TGTGCCAGCAGCGTAGCGGCAGGGGTGAACTCCAATGAAAAACTGTTTTTT
-,TRBV6-1,-,TRBJ1-5,CASSDSFGGAQHF,TGTGCCAGCAGTGATTCTTTCGGAGGGGCCCAGCATTTT
-,TRBV6-5,-,TRBJ2-5,CASSFKETQYF,TGTGCCAGCAGTTTCAAAGAGACCCAGTACTTC
TRBD2,TRBV7-8,-,TRBJ2-7,CASSRGTSGGQSSYEQYF,TGTGCCAGCAGCAGGGGGACTAGCGGGGGCCAGAGCTCCTACGAGCAGTACTTC
-,TRBV7-9,-,TRBJ2-7,CASSPQGLREQYF,TGTGCCAGCAGCCCACAGGGCTTAAGGGAGCAGTACTTC
TRBD2,TRBV20-1,-,TRBJ2-5,CSARDAGDQYF,TGCAGTGCTAGAGATGCGGGGGACCAGTACTTC
TRBD2,TRBV5-1,-,TRBJ2-7,CASSPSISGGASEQYF,TGCGCCAGCAGCCCCAGTATTAGCGGGGGGGCGAGTGAGCAGTACTTC
TRBD1,TRBV28,-,TRBJ1-2,CASSSAGTGGPNYGYTF,TGTGCCAGCAGTTCAGCCGGGACAGGGGGGCCTAACTATGGCTACACCTTC
-,TRBV9,-,TRBJ2-7,CASSVGPGDEQYF,TGTGCCAGCAGCGTAGGTCCAGGCGACGAGCAGTACTTC
-,TRBV9,-,TRBJ2-7,CASSVGTGTREQYF,TGTGCCAGCAGCGTAGGAACAGGGACCAGGGAGCAGTACTTC
-,TRBV5-1,-,TRBJ2-1,CASSLAGGQVGYDEQFF,TGCGCCAGCAGCTTGGCGGGGGGACAAGTCGGCTATGATGAGCAGTTCTTC
-,TRBV5-6,-,TRBJ1-3,CASSRWTVRSGNTIYF,TGTGCCAGCAGCCGTTGGACAGTACGCTCTGGAAACACCATATATTTT
TRBD2,TRBV3-1/TRBV3-2,-,TRBJ2-1,CASSWGLAGGSSYNEQFF,TGTGCCAGCAGTTGGGGACTAGCGGGGGGGAGCTCCTACAATGAGCAGTTCTTC
-,TRBV28,-,TRBJ1-6,CASSGTPYNSPLHF,TGTGCCAGCAGTGGGACACCATATAATTCACCCCTCCACTTT
-,TRBV5-4,-,TRBJ1-2,CASSLNSRYGYTF,TGTGCCAGCAGCTTGAACAGCCGCTATGGCTACACCTTC
TRBD2,TRBV10-3,once,TRBJ2-7,CAISQGGGSYEQYF,TGTGCCATCAGTCAAGGCGGGGGGTCGTACGAGCAGTACTTC
-,TRBV4-1,-,TRBJ1-1,CASSPKSQGLNTEAFF,TGCGCCAGCAGCCCAAAGAGCCAGGGGCTGAACACTGAAGCTTTCTTT
-,TRBV12-3/TRBV12-4,-,TRBJ2-7,CASSSPRGEQYF,TGTGCCAGCAGTTCCCCAAGGGGCGAGCAGTACTTC
-,TRBV19,-,TRBJ1-2,CASSLGREYGYTF,TGTGCCAGTAGTCTCGGGAGGGAGTATGGCTACACCTTC
-,TRBV5-1,-,TRBJ2-1,CASTQTGQVRNEQFF,TGCGCCAGCACCCAGACAGGCCAGGTCCGCAATGAGCAGTTCTTC
-,TRBV5-1,once,TRBJ1-2,CASSLVGGERDGYTF,TGCGCCAGCAGCTTGGTTGGGGGGGAACGAGATGGCTACACCTTC
-,TRBV28,once,TRBJ2-3,CASAGPDTQYF,TGTGCCAGCGCTGGGCCGGATACGCAGTATTTT
-,TRBV6-1,-,TRBJ1-2,CASSEAGKYGYTF,TGTGCCAGCAGTGAGGCAGGGAAGTATGGCTACACCTTC
-,TRBV6-1,once,TRBJ1-1,CASSRGVNTEAFF,TGTGCCAGCAGCCGGGGGGTAAACACTGAAGCTTTCTTT
-,TRBV6-6,-,TRBJ2-5,CASSSLGGGTQYF,TGTGCCAGCAGCAGCCTTGGGGGAGGGACCCAGTACTTC
TRBD1,TRBV6-2/TRBV6-3,-,TRBJ2-7,CASSRDRVSYEQYF,TGTGCCAGCAGTCGGGACAGGGTCTCCTACGAGCAGTACTTC
TRBD1,TRBV7-7,-,TRBJ2-7,CASSIRQGAAYEQYF,TGTGCCAGCAGCATTCGACAGGGGGCAGCCTACGAGCAGTACTTC
-,TRBV9,-,TRBJ2-3,CASSVRGGSDTQYF,TGTGCCAGCAGCGTTCGCGGGGGCTCAGATACGCAGTATTTT
TRBD1,TRBV6-5,-,TRBJ1-5,CASKTGDQPQHF,TGTGCCAGCAAAACAGGGGATCAGCCCCAGCATTTT
TRBD1,TRBV4-2,-,TRBJ2-7,CASSPDRGHEQYF,TGTGCCAGCAGCCCGGACAGGGGGCACGAGCAGTACTTC
-,TRBV6-5,-,TRBJ1-5,CASTGRNSNQPQHF,TGTGCCAGCACTGGGAGGAATAGCAATCAGCCCCAGCATTTT
-,TRBV7-9,-,TRBJ2-1,CASSLARTEQFF,TGTGCCAGCAGCTTAGCCAGGACAGAGCAGTTCTTC